This entry features one TCR beta chain sequence. Patients were excluded for autoimmune disease history or systemic immunosuppression. These data come from a study of OX40 agonist ivuxolimab in advanced cancers. Study in general: Participants, 75% to 85% male, averaged approximately 65 years of age, ranging from about 23 to 80.

Repertoires were generated with immunoSEQ multiplex PCR, while TCRdb's copy carries only in-frame clones and drops some. The repertoire includes roughly 89,000 clones, 90% of them detected once, and about 7% sits in the top ten. The material sequenced was CD4+ or CD8+ T cells sorted from blood, taken in a trial of the OX40 agonist ivuxolimab. This TCR came from an adult with an advanced solid tumor such as melanoma, head and neck, liver or kidney cancer.

The CDR3 DNA reads as TGCGCCAGCAGACTGACCTTTTCCATCCAAGGGCAGTACTTC. Amino acid sequence: CASRLTFSIQGQYF. This chain uses TRBV4-1 with TRBJ2-7; unclear D gene. The germline V and J ends were trimmed by 6 bases and 9 bases, with 21 bases remaining between them. Germline V gene lookup returns CDR1 MGHRA and CDR2 YSYEKL. CDR3 size: 14 residues.